This T cell receptor beta chain was recorded in a study of blood T cell repertoires in COVID-19. Study at large: COVID-19 samples from acute and convalescent phases originated in the United States, Italy and Spain. T cells, B-cell-depleted T cells, or PBMCs provided the cDNA or gDNA that served as material.

The CDR3 consists of 16 residues. TCRdb keeps only in-frame clones here, not all; method: immunoSEQ multiplex PCR. The repertoire holds about 73,000 clones, with 90% as singletons. J is TRBJ2-3 and V is TRBV21-1; the table's D call of TRBD2 was not tested on the DNA. TRBV21-1 is assigned pseudogene status. What was sequenced was peripheral blood. This receptor was obtained from a woman of 80 years or more with active or convalescent COVID-19. The DNA of the CDR3 is TGTGCCAGCAGCAAAACTATAGCGGTGAGCACAGATACGCAGTATTTT. It translates to CASSKTIAVSTDTQYF.